These 21 T cell receptor beta chains originate from one sample sequenced in a study of blood T cells in healthy people across ages (dated by TCRdb to between 2015 and 2017). Preparation of the library involved 5' RACE. The listed sequencing device is Illumina HiSeq 2500. A second roughly 6 to 12 cycle PCR used a sample-barcoded 5' primer and a J-beta primer mix. TCRdb cleaned the public reads at Q25 with fastp, built clones with MiXCR and kept in-frame beta chains. Every distinct CDR3 protein forms one entry, paired with its most common genes and DNA. The sample profile shows hundreds of thousands of distinct CDR3 sequences; about 48% of them were found once. The ten biggest clones cover approximately 40% of the sample. Sequencing was performed on blood. The receptors shown here come from an elderly man in good health.

This clonotype was picked up a small number of times. The chain links TRBV7-3 to TRBJ2-7; 9 bases line up with TRBD1. The DNA end is a closer match to TRBJ2-5, so the J assignment may be wrong. The germline V gene encodes CDR1 SGHTA and CDR2 FQGTGA. CDR3 size: 15 residues. CDR3 nucleotide sequence: TGTGCCAGCAGCCCACAGGGGGCGTCGAGAGAGACCCAGTACTTC. It codes for CASSPQGASRETQYF.

The chain is built from TRBV24-1 and TRBJ2-5; 9 nucleotides agree with TRBD1. The J call is uncertain, as TRBJ2-7 better fits the DNA end. The germline CDR1 and CDR2 sequences are KGHDR and SFDVKD. This CDR3 is 15 amino acids long. Here the CDR3 reads CATSDTRQGVYEQYF. In DNA form, the CDR3 reads TGTGCCACCAGTGATACCCGACAGGGGGTCTACGAGCAGTACTTC.

This clonotype has a handful of counts. The chain carries TRBV27 and TRBJ2-7, with 7 bases identical to TRBD2. Trimming cost V 3 bases and J 7 bases; bases outside gene matches: 12. Germline V gives CDR1 MNHEY, CDR2 SMNVEV (reference sequence). CDR3 size: 15 residues. CDR3 nucleotides: TGTGCCAGCAGTTTTCTCGGGGGGAGCTACAATGAGCAGTACTTC. This sequence encodes CASSFLGGSYNEQYF.

The rearrangement joins TRBV19 to TRBJ2-7; 8 nucleotides line up with TRBD1. Looked up from germline, CDR1 is LNHDA and CDR2 is SQIVND (reference sequence). V shed 6 bases and J 7 bases; nucleotides not matched to a gene: 11. This CDR3 is 14 amino acids long. Written as DNA, the CDR3 is TGTGCCAGTAGGAGACAGGGGTTTCACAATGAGCAGTACTTC. Amino acid sequence: CASRRQGFHNEQYF.

This clonotype was found a few times. The chain recombines TRBV20-1 with TRBJ2-7, with D perhaps TRBD1 or TRBD2 (5 bases each). CDR3 length equals 14 residues. Germline CDR1 DFQATT, CDR2 SNEGSKA (reference sequence). V shed 2 bases and J shed 2 bases, with 13 bases lying between them. The chain's CDR3 is CSARPGTHPYEQYF. CDR3 DNA sequence: TGCAGTGCTAGACCCGGGACCCACCCCTACGAGCAGTACTTC.

This clonotype has just a few counts. This chain uses TRBV5-1 with TRBJ2-1; possible D gene TRBD1, 6 bases. Trimming shortened V by 0 bases and J by 6 bases, and 13 bases separated the two germline ends. The CDR3 runs to 15 residues. Germline loops: CDR1 SGHRS, CDR2 YFSETQ. The CDR3 nucleotides are TGCGCCAGCAGCTTGGCTAGGGCAGGGGCCAATGAGCAGTTCTTC. This gives the protein CASSLARAGANEQFF.

The chain uses TRBV12-3 or TRBV12-4 and TRBJ1-1; TRBD1 matches at 8 bases. V was pared by 4 bases and J by 1 base, with 2 bases of the junction left unmatched. This CDR3 comprises 14 residues. CDR3 DNA sequence: TGTGCCAGCAGTTACGGGACAGGGAACACTGAAGCTTTCTTT. This sequence encodes CASSYGTGNTEAFF.

The chain has TRBV6-5 and TRBJ2-1, with 9 bases aligning to TRBD2. The CDR3 spans 16 residues. The junction had 4 bases not matched to a gene; V was cut back by 2 bases and J by 2 bases. The germline gives CDR1 MNHEY, CDR2 SVGAGI. The CDR3 DNA is TGTGCCAGCAGTTACCGGCGGGAGGGCCCCTACAATGAGCAGTTCTTC. Amino acid sequence: CASSYRREGPYNEQFF.

This clonotype was picked up a small number of times. The chain links TRBV7-2 to TRBJ1-5, with a possible D match to TRBD1 (6 bases). The CDR3 has 14 amino acids. Germline V gene sequence: CDR1 SGHTA, CDR2 FQGNSA. V dropped 2 bases and J dropped 2 bases, with 7 bases sitting between them. In DNA, the CDR3 is TGTGCCAGCAGCTTAAAGGGGGGCAATCAGCCCCAGCATTTT. This translates into CASSLKGGNQPQHF.

In this sample, this clonotype turned up a few times. The CDR3 reads CAWSVRLGRGRYAYF. The CDR3 nucleotides read TGTGCCTGGAGTGTACGTCTCGGGAGGGGAAGATACGCGTATTTT. The chain carries TRBV30 and TRBJ2-3, with 8 bases matching TRBD2. Germline V lookup: CDR1 GTSNPN, CDR2 SVGIG (reference sequence). CDR3 size: 15 residues. J gave up 14 bases and V 0 bases, and 16 bases lay outside the gene matches.

The CDR3 protein is CASLWSSGSPYNEQFF. CDR3 DNA: TGTGCCAGCCTCTGGTCTAGCGGCAGCCCGTACAATGAGCAGTTCTTC. This chain uses TRBV12-3 or TRBV12-4 with TRBJ2-1; TRBD2 agrees at 7 bases. Trimming at V came to 8 bases and at J to 4 bases, leaving 14 bases not matched to a gene. The length of the CDR3 is 16 residues.

This clonotype was seen more than once but under ten times. The chain uses TRBV30 and TRBJ2-6; D possibly corresponds to TRBD2 (5 bases). From germline, CDR1 is GTSNPN and CDR2 SVGIG (reference sequence). CDR3 size: 15 residues. Deletions cut 0 bases from V and 2 bases from J, with 8 bases between. CDR3 nucleotide sequence: TGTGCCTGGAGTGTACGAGCGGCTGGGGCCAACGTCCTGACTTTC. Protein sequence: CAWSVRAAGANVLTF.

The chain couples TRBV14 to TRBJ2-1; 9 bases match TRBD2. Looked up from germline, CDR1 is SGHDN and CDR2 is FVKESK. There are 16 residues in the CDR3. J gave up 4 bases and V 0 bases, and 4 bases lay outside the gene matches. CDR3 protein: CASSQDASGIYNEQFF. CDR3 sequence (DNA): TGTGCCAGCAGCCAAGATGCTAGCGGGATTTACAATGAGCAGTTCTTC.

In nucleotides, the CDR3 is TGTGCCAGCAGTGAATTGGGCAGAACTTACCAAGAGACCCAGTACTTC. Encoded protein: CASSELGRTYQETQYF. The V and J genes are TRBV6-1 and TRBJ2-5, with D unresolved. The CDR3 runs 16 residues. The germline gives CDR1 MNHNS, CDR2 SASEGT. The V end was cut by 2 bases, the J end by 0 bases, with 13 bases between.

This clonotype was detected a few times. CDR3 in amino acids: CSATSGSTDTQYF. CDR3 bases: TGCAGCGCTACTAGCGGGAGTACAGATACGCAGTATTTT. The rearrangement joins TRBV29-1 to TRBJ2-3, with 11 bases matching TRBD2. CDR3 length: 13 residues. V trimming: 7 bases; J trimming: 3 bases; junction bases outside the gene matches: 3. Germline values: CDR1 SQVTM, CDR2 ANQGSEA.

This rearrangement joins TRBV28 to TRBJ2-1; D unresolved. The CDR3 covers 12 residues. Trimming left V 5 bases short and J 10 bases short, with 12 bases between. Per the germline V gene, CDR1 is MDHEN and CDR2 is SYDVKM. The CDR3 protein is CASSTTPWEQFF. CDR3 DNA: TGTGCCAGCAGTACGACTCCTTGGGAGCAGTTCTTC.

The chain employs TRBV24-1 and TRBJ2-6; D is tentatively TRBD1 or TRBD2 (5 bases each). The V end was cut by 2 bases, the J end by 3 bases, with 16 bases between. The CDR3 runs to 18 residues. The germline V gene encodes CDR1 KGHDR and CDR2 SFDVKD. The CDR3 DNA is TGTGCCACCAGTGATTCCGGTTGGGGGTCGGGTGGGGCCAACGTCCTGACTTTC. Amino acids: CATSDSGWGSGGANVLTF.

The V and J genes are TRBV12-3 or TRBV12-4 and TRBJ2-7; 8 bases map to TRBD2. V lost 6 bases, J lost 7 bases, and 11 bases stayed unmatched. This CDR3 is built from 14 residues. CDR3 in amino acids: CASRVAGSLREQYF. Written as DNA, the CDR3 is TGTGCCAGCAGGGTAGCGGGAAGTTTAAGGGAGCAGTACTTC.

V usage is TRBV24-1 and J usage is TRBJ1-1; perhaps TRBD1 as D (5 bases). This CDR3 has 12 amino acids. Trimming shortened V by 4 bases and J by 10 bases, and 12 bases separated the two germline ends. The germline gives CDR1 KGHDR, CDR2 SFDVKD. This chain's CDR3 is CATSDPGGGAFF. The CDR3, as DNA: TGTGCCACCAGTGACCCCGGGGGGGGAGCTTTCTTT.

This sequence joins TRBV28 and TRBJ2-5; 12 bases agree with TRBD2. The CDR3 extends over 16 amino acids. CDR1 MDHEN and CDR2 SYDVKM come from the germline V gene. V shed 5 bases and J 5 bases; nucleotides not matched to a gene: 9. The chain's CDR3 is CASSPPGLAGRETQYF. Here the CDR3 DNA reads TGTGCCAGCAGTCCCCCAGGACTAGCGGGGCGGGAGACCCAGTACTTC.

The sample holds many counts of this clonotype. The chain employs TRBV11-2 and TRBJ2-7, with 12 nucleotides matching TRBD1. Germline lookup yields CDR1 SGHAT and CDR2 FQNNGV. This CDR3 contains 13 residues. V was pared by 5 bases and J by 6 bases, with 2 bases of the junction left unmatched. The CDR3 nucleotides are TGTGCCAGCAGCGGGACAGGGGGCGCCGAGCAGTACTTC. Translating gives CASSGTGGAEQYF.